The clone carrying this T cell receptor beta chain occurred a few times. Profiling relied on immunoSEQ multiplex PCR, and the TCRdb table lists in-frame clones only, not all of them. The repertoire has about 360,000 clones, roughly 86% of them found once; the top ten carry roughly 1.9%. Adults between about 18 and 95 years of age took part from 20 to 25 US areas. This sample is part of a study of blood T cell repertoires in COVID-19. Study-wide background: Cohort 3 recovery required two negative PCRs, clearance, or symptom resolution. T cells, B-cell-depleted T cells, or PBMCs provided the cDNA or gDNA that served as material.

This TCR came from a man in his forties or fifties in a cohort exposed to, infected with or recovered from COVID-19 (not recorded which). The sample taken for sequencing was PBMCs or T cells enriched from blood (not recorded which).

CDR3 protein: CATTQGTSGNTIYF. The CDR3 DNA reads as TGTGCCACAACACAGGGGACCTCTGGAAACACCATATATTTT. The chain joins TRBV10-3 to TRBJ1-3; TRBD1 matches 7 bases. The CDR3 is made up of 14 amino acids. The germline CDR1 and CDR2 sequences are ENHRY and SYGVKD. Unmatched junction bases numbered 6, after V lost 10 bases and J lost 0 bases.